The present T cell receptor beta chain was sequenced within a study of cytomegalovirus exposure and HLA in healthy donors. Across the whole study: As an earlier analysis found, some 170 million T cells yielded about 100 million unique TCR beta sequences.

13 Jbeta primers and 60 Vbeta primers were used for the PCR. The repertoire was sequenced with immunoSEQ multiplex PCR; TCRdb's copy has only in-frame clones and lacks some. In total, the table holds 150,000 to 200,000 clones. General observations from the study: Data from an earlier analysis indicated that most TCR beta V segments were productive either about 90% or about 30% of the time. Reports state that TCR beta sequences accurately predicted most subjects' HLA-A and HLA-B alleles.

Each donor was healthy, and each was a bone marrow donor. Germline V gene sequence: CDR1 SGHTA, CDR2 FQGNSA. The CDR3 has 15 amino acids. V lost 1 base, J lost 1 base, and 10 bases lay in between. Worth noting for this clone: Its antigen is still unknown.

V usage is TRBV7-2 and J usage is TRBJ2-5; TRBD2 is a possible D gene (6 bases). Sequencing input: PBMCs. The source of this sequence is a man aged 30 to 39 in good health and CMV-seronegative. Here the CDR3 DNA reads TGTGCCAGCAGCTTAGTCGCTAGCGCCCAAGAGACCCAGTACTTC. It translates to CASSLVASAQETQYF. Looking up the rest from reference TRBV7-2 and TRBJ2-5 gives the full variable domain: GAGVSQSPSNKVTEKGKDVELRCDPISGHTALYWYRQSLGQGLEFLIYFQGNSAPDKSGLPSDRFSAERTGGSVSTLTIQRTQQEDSAVYLCASSLVASAQETQYFGPGTRLLVL.